These T cell receptor beta chains were read from a single sample in a study of cytomegalovirus exposure and HLA in healthy donors. Using immunoSEQ multiplex PCR, the repertoire was profiled, and TCRdb retains in-frame clones only, with some absent. The sample lists about 210,000 clones, roughly 80% occurring once. The sample comprised PBMCs. Every receptor here comes from a man aged 40-49 years in good health and CMV-seropositive. Both conserved end residues are part of each CDR3. The D gene is left open where the match is weak. Clone sizes are given selectively: once, few, many, or a class where the clone is expanded.

CASSSDGAYTF,TGCGCCAGCAGCTCTGATGGGGCCTACACCTTC,TRBV5-1,-,11,TRBJ1-2,-
CASSPKSGGAVGTDTQYF,TGTGCCAGCTCACCAAAGTCAGGGGGCGCAGTTGGGACAGATACGCAGTATTTT,TRBV18,TRBD1,18,TRBJ2-3,-
CASSTGTGNVNYGYTF,TGCGCCAGCAGCACCGGGACAGGGAACGTTAACTATGGCTACACCTTC,TRBV10-2,TRBD1,16,TRBJ1-2,-
CASRATPSGAGNTIYF,TGTGCCAGCAGGGCCACTCCCTCAGGGGCTGGAAACACCATATATTTT,TRBV2,-,16,TRBJ1-3,-
CASSLNGPAGNEKLFF,TGTGCCAGCAGTTTAAACGGGCCGGCGGGTAATGAAAAACTGTTTTTT,TRBV27,-,16,TRBJ1-4,-
CASSLRGDTEAFF,TGTGCCAGCAGCTTACGGGGTGACACTGAAGCTTTCTTT,TRBV7-3,-,13,TRBJ1-1,once
CASSIVGDRAYVSSGNTIYF,TGTGCCAGTAGTATAGTAGGCGACAGGGCGTATGTGTCTTCTGGAAACACCATATATTTT,TRBV19,TRBD1,20,TRBJ1-3,-
CSVEGTAGVTYNEQFF,TGCAGCGTTGAAGGGACCGCGGGAGTCACCTACAATGAGCAGTTCTTC,TRBV29-1,TRBD2,16,TRBJ2-1,-
CARRGKGGIYEQYF,TGTGCCAGGAGGGGGAAGGGAGGGATTTACGAGCAGTACTTC,TRBV6-1,-,14,TRBJ2-7,-
CASRIGSGHYNEQFF,TGTGCCAGTAGAATCGGTAGCGGACACTACAATGAGCAGTTCTTC,TRBV19,-,15,TRBJ2-1,-
CASSLDRPSGSRETQYF,TGTGCCAGCAGCTTAGATCGTCCTAGCGGGAGTAGGGAGACCCAGTACTTC,TRBV11-2,TRBD2,17,TRBJ2-5,-
CASSQDPGTGLGYTF,TGTGCCAGCAGCCAAGACCCCGGGACAGGTTTAGGCTACACCTTC,TRBV14,TRBD1,15,TRBJ1-2,-
CASSPAGTSGLNEQFF,TGCGCCAGCAGCCCCGCCGGGACTAGCGGCCTCAATGAGCAGTTCTTC,TRBV4-1,TRBD2,16,TRBJ2-1,-
CASSIGTTGGLSYEQYF,TGTGCCAGCAGCATTGGGACTACAGGGGGCTTATCGTACGAGCAGTACTTC,TRBV7-2,TRBD1,17,TRBJ2-7,-
CASSEALFGTTGGFNEQYF,TGTGCCAGCAGTGAAGCGCTTTTCGGTACGACAGGGGGCTTCAACGAGCAGTACTTC,TRBV6-1,TRBD1,19,TRBJ2-7,-
CASSPGQGRGYGYTF,TGTGCCAGCAGTCCGGGACAGGGTAGAGGGTATGGCTACACCTTC,TRBV6-5,TRBD1,15,TRBJ1-2,-
CASRAGGVEQYF,TGCGCCAGCCGCGCAGGGGGCGTCGAGCAGTACTTC,TRBV5-1,TRBD1,12,TRBJ2-7,-
CASSTSGTRNEQYF,TGTGCCAGCAGTACTTCCGGGACTAGAAACGAGCAGTACTTC,TRBV28,TRBD2,14,TRBJ2-7,few
CASSVGQASSGNTIYF,TGTGCCAGCAGCGTAGGACAGGCCAGCTCTGGAAACACCATATATTTT,TRBV9,-,16,TRBJ1-3,-
CASSEGGGQGGGYTF,TGTGCCAGCAGCGAGGGAGGGGGACAGGGGGGAGGCTACACCTTC,TRBV9,TRBD1,15,TRBJ1-2,once
CASSLAQGSPREQYF,TGCGCCAGCAGCTTGGCGCAGGGGAGTCCGCGGGAGCAGTACTTC,TRBV5-1,-,15,TRBJ2-7,-
CASTETTNSPLHF,TGCGCCAGCACCGAGACAACGAATTCACCCCTCCACTTT,TRBV4-1,-,13,TRBJ1-6,-
CASRRTDQNGYTF,TGTGCCAGTAGGCGGACAGACCAAAATGGCTACACCTTC,TRBV19,-,13,TRBJ1-2,-
CASSLSSGTGTREQFF,TGTGCCAGCAGCCTCTCCTCCGGGACTGGAACCAGGGAGCAGTTCTTC,TRBV7-2,-,16,TRBJ2-1,-
CASSLGIRGTEAFF,TGTGCCAGCAGCTTAGGGATCAGAGGGACTGAAGCTTTCTTT,TRBV7-2,-,14,TRBJ1-1,-
CASSPEASETGELFF,TGTGCCAGCAGCCCAGAGGCTAGCGAGACAGGGGAGCTGTTTTTT,TRBV4-2,-,15,TRBJ2-2,-
CASSQSPNGNTIYF,TGCGCCAGCAGTCAATCGCCTAATGGAAACACCATATATTTT,TRBV23-1,-,14,TRBJ1-3,-
CSAGPTGGWDTQYF,TGCAGCGCGGGACCGACAGGGGGCTGGGATACGCAGTATTTT,TRBV29-1,TRBD1,14,TRBJ2-3,-
CASSAGTVNTEAFF,TGTGCCAGCAGCGCGGGGACAGTGAACACTGAAGCTTTCTTT,TRBV7-9,TRBD1,14,TRBJ1-1,-
CASTKTRQELNYEQYF,TGTGCCAGCACCAAGACACGGCAGGAACTCAACTACGAGCAGTACTTC,TRBV5-4,-,16,TRBJ2-7,-
CASSTQGANTEAFF,TGTGCCAGCAGCACCCAGGGGGCGAACACTGAAGCTTTCTTT,TRBV7-2,TRBD1,14,TRBJ1-1,-
CASSISREGEQYF,TGTGCCAGTAGTATATCTAGGGAGGGCGAGCAGTACTTC,TRBV19,TRBD2,13,TRBJ2-7,-
CASSLNDVRNQPQHF,TGTGCCAGCAGCCTCAATGACGTGCGGAATCAGCCCCAGCATTTT,TRBV11-3,-,15,TRBJ1-5,-
CASSEALMGGGELFF,TGTGCCAGCAGTGAAGCGCTCATGGGAGGCGGGGAGCTGTTTTTT,TRBV2,-,15,TRBJ2-2,few
CASSFVEANDNEQYF,TGTGCCAGCAGCTTTGTAGAAGCAAATGATAACGAGCAGTACTTC,TRBV7-9,-,15,TRBJ2-7,many
CASSYSRTTGELFF,TGTGCCAGCAGTTACTCGAGAACCACCGGGGAGCTGTTTTTT,TRBV6-6,-,14,TRBJ2-2,-
CASSQLLLAGGGEQFF,TGCGCCAGCTCACAGCTTTTGTTAGCGGGGGGCGGTGAGCAGTTCTTC,TRBV5-1,TRBD2,16,TRBJ2-1,-
CASSQEGRGGSTDTQYF,TGTGCCAGCAGCCAAGAGGGCCGGGGGGGTAGCACAGATACGCAGTATTTT,TRBV4-2,TRBD2,17,TRBJ2-3,once
CSVEDLRGLANADTQYF,TGCAGCGTTGAAGATCTTCGAGGACTAGCGAATGCAGATACGCAGTATTTT,TRBV29-1,TRBD2,17,TRBJ2-3,-
CASSVGGNQPQHF,TGTGCCAGCAGCGTAGGGGGAAATCAGCCCCAGCATTTT,TRBV6-1,-,13,TRBJ1-5,-
CASSTWASGGGNEQFF,TGTGCCAGCAGCACTTGGGCTAGCGGGGGAGGCAATGAGCAGTTCTTC,TRBV21-1,-,16,TRBJ2-1,once
CASSLGTSGKNTGELFF,TGTGCCAGCAGCCTCGGGACTAGCGGAAAGAACACCGGGGAGCTGTTTTTT,TRBV7-9,TRBD2,17,TRBJ2-2,once
CASSERDQYNEQFF,TGTGCCAGCAGCGAGCGGGACCAATACAATGAGCAGTTCTTC,TRBV7-3,TRBD2,14,TRBJ2-1,once
CSVPGEANYGYTF,TGCAGCGTTCCAGGGGAAGCTAACTATGGCTACACCTTC,TRBV29-1,-,13,TRBJ1-2,-
CASSRDREASETQYF,TGTGCCAGTAGTCGGGACAGGGAGGCAAGTGAGACCCAGTACTTC,TRBV19,TRBD1,15,TRBJ2-5,-
CASSRETGELFF,TGTGCCAGCAGTCGGGAGACCGGGGAGCTGTTTTTT,TRBV25-1,-,12,TRBJ2-2,-
CASSRQSYNSPLHF,TGTGCCAGCAGTCGACAGAGTTATAATTCACCCCTCCACTTT,TRBV6-6,-,14,TRBJ1-6,-
CSDRTGGGETQYF,TGCAGCGACCGGACAGGGGGCGGGGAGACCCAGTACTTC,TRBV29-1,TRBD1,13,TRBJ2-5,-
CASSISGLAGGGEQFF,TGTGCCAGCAGTATATCGGGACTAGCGGGAGGGGGTGAGCAGTTCTTC,TRBV27,TRBD2,16,TRBJ2-1,-
CASSVDKRGETYEQYF,TGTGCCAGCAGTGTGGATAAGCGGGGCGAAACCTACGAGCAGTACTTC,TRBV2,TRBD2,16,TRBJ2-7,-
CASSSRAGTAVNYGYTF,TGTGCCAGCAGCTCTCGGGCCGGGACAGCCGTAAACTATGGCTACACCTTC,TRBV5-4,TRBD1,17,TRBJ1-2,-
CASSLAGGQGAREQYF,TGTGCCAGCAGCTTGGCCGGGGGACAGGGGGCGCGGGAGCAGTACTTC,TRBV5-6,TRBD1,16,TRBJ2-7,-
CASITTSGANTGELFF,TGTGCCAGCATCACCACAAGCGGGGCGAACACCGGGGAGCTGTTTTTT,TRBV7-8,TRBD2,16,TRBJ2-2,-
CATTGTVVDIQYF,TGTGCCACCACGGGGACAGTCGTCGACATTCAGTACTTC,TRBV5-4,TRBD1,13,TRBJ2-4,-
CASSLEGSGGPGGTDTQYF,TGTGCCAGCAGCTTGGAGGGGAGCGGGGGCCCGGGGGGCACAGATACGCAGTATTTT,TRBV5-4,TRBD2,19,TRBJ2-3,few
CASSLDPRGGSTNEKLFF,TGTGCCAGCAGCTTAGACCCCCGTGGAGGATCAACTAATGAAAAACTGTTTTTT,TRBV11-2,-,18,TRBJ1-4,-
CASSPGTSGKQYF,TGTGCCAGCAGCCCCGGGACTAGCGGAAAGCAGTACTTC,TRBV7-6,TRBD2,13,TRBJ2-7,-